The rows below give T cell receptor beta chains drawn from one sample of a study of T-cell reconstitution after alpha-beta-depleted transplantation in children. Via MiXCR, TCRdb re-called the PCR reads, giving one row per CDR3 protein. The sample includes hundreds of thousands of distinct CDR3 sequences, around 17% of them seen just once. Sample: PBMCs from the stem cell graft donor, taken from the stem cell graft. The origin of the receptors is a human donor who donated a stem cell graft to a child with acute lymphoblastic leukemia. Each CDR3 is given without its conserved first and last residue.

v_gene	j_gene	CDR3aa
TRBV29-1	TRBJ2-1	RASGREQF
TRBV7-9	TRBJ2-1	ASSFTGAYNEQF
TRBV7-9	TRBJ2-3	ASSDFGRWASDTQY
TRBV29-1	TRBJ2-1	SVPPGEASGYNEQF
TRBV11-1	TRBJ1-3	ASSLRPGTGRGSGNTIY
TRBV12-3/TRBV12-4	TRBJ1-1	ASSLGQGRNTEAF
TRBV6-2/TRBV6-3	TRBJ2-3	ASSSPPHRDRGRDTQY
TRBV6-1	TRBJ2-7	ASSGDGAYEQY
TRBV7-9	TRBJ1-1	ASSYRDSYTEAF
TRBV5-1	TRBJ2-1	ASSLGLLLAGAYSNEQF
TRBV4-1	TRBJ2-1	ASRLAGGEQF
TRBV10-2	TRBJ2-3	ASNSGTSVSTDTQY
TRBV6-1	TRBJ2-7	ASGYLYEQY
TRBV9	TRBJ2-2	ASSVAGAKHSGELF
TRBV5-1	TRBJ1-4	ASSLEGGKLF
TRBV5-1	TRBJ2-7	ASSVERESYEQY
TRBV20-1	TRBJ1-5	SATCSGCGNQPQH
TRBV5-1	TRBJ2-5	ASSMGQGVETQY
TRBV3-1	TRBJ2-5	ASSQQRLETQY
TRBV20-1	TRBJ2-7	SAPEGGNEQY
TRBV6-2/TRBV6-3	TRBJ2-5	ASTRAETQY
TRBV5-5	TRBJ2-1	ASSFWTDYNEQF
TRBV6-2/TRBV6-3	TRBJ2-1	ASSYSGPGSRLAGDNEQF
TRBV9	TRBJ2-7	ASSSSGGGYEQY
TRBV4-1	TRBJ2-1	ASSQPGTRTSSAYNEQF
TRBV5-1	TRBJ1-2	ASSLAVSDGYT
TRBV11-2	TRBJ2-5	ASSSTQGRGETQY